These 9 T cell receptor beta chains were sequenced from one sample in a study of metastatic and nonmetastatic thyroid tumors. With MiXCR, TCRdb called clones anew from the PCR reads. The table records about 17,000 clones, under 30% of them present only once. Patients underwent thyroid surgery, and none had received any treatment before it. Sequenced material: tumor tissue. These receptors were taken from a female donor with papillary thyroid cancer or a benign thyroid nodule (not recorded which). Some clones in this sample may be carry-over from other donors' samples.

About this clone: This is likely a read error, given that the CDR3 carries no conserved phenylalanine or tryptophan at its end. The chain links TRBV19 to TRBJ2-2, with D uncertain. Per the germline V gene, CDR1 is LNHDA and CDR2 is SQIVND (reference sequence). Between the trimmed V and J ends, which lost 6 bases and 6 bases, there was a span of 5 bases. The CDR3 is 11 residues long. The CDR3, as DNA: TGTGCCAGTAGCAGGTCCGGGGAGCTGTTTTCT. The encoded protein is CASSRSGELFS.

This clone came up a few times. It may be a read error: a sequence one base away is much more abundant. The CDR3 loop is CVSSYFSAPSSNQPQHF. The CDR3 region has the DNA TGTGTCAGCAGTTATTTTTCGGCTCCCTCGAGCAATCAGCCCCAGCATTTT. J is TRBJ1-5 and V is TRBV6-9; D is unresolved. The V gene's germline CDR1 is MNHGY and CDR2 SVAAGI. The CDR3 runs 17 residues.

In this sample, this clone turned up many times. The chain employs TRBV20-1 and TRBJ2-3; 8 positions agree with TRBD2. The V and J ends lost 1 base and 4 bases, in that order; junction bases with no gene match: 16. The CDR3 spans 18 residues. From germline, CDR1 is DFQATT and CDR2 SNEGSKA (reference sequence). CDR3 DNA sequence: TGCAGTGCTAGAGGGGACCTCCGTCCAGCGGGAGTGCCAGATACGCAGTATTTT. Residues: CSARGDLRPAGVPDTQYF.

This clone showed up just a few times. The V call is TRBV10-3, the J call TRBJ1-5; the D is unclear. The CDR3 consists of 14 residues. Germline loops: CDR1 ENHRY, CDR2 SYGVKD. The V and J ends lost 2 bases and 4 bases respectively, with 9 bases between them. This chain's CDR3 is CAISEGNLNQPQHF. The CDR3 DNA follows: TGTGCCATCAGTGAGGGGAACTTGAATCAGCCCCAGCATTTT.

This clone was recorded a few times. One junction end does not reproduce the germline sequence, and a read error may be involved. The genes are TRBV6-2 or TRBV6-3 and TRBJ2-2; weak D call: TRBD1 (6 bases). The CDR3 length is 14 residues. The V gene's germline CDR1 is MNHEY and CDR2 SVGEGT. The CDR3 sequence is CAISRTANTGELFF. CDR3 nucleotides: TGTGCCATCAGTCGGACAGCTAACACCGGTGAGCTGTTTTTT.

This clone came up many times. The chain is built from TRBV19 and TRBJ2-2; D is ambiguous. The V end lost 7 bases, the J end lost 6 bases, and 12 bases lay between the germline ends. This CDR3 region has 13 residues. Germline CDR1 reads LNHDA; CDR2 reads SQIVND (reference sequence). The CDR3 DNA follows: TGTGCCAGTACGACACGGCAAGCCGGGGAGCTGTTTTTT. Amino acids: CASTTRQAGELFF.

With respect to this clone: Given a much more abundant clone one base away, this may be a read error. The chain joins TRBV6-1 to TRBJ2-3, with D hard to call. V lost 5 bases and J lost 6, with 6 bases in between. The CDR3 has 11 amino acids. CDR1 MNHNS and CDR2 SASEGT come from the germline V gene. CDR3 residues: CASSLGDTQYF. As DNA, the CDR3 is TGTGCCAGCAGTTTGGGGGATACGCAGTATTTT.

This clone was seen ten or more times. V usage is TRBV7-3 and J usage is TRBJ2-1; D not certain. The germline V gene encodes CDR1 SGHTA and CDR2 FQGTGA. Deletions cut 1 base from V and 8 bases from J, with 30 bases between. The CDR3 runs to 20 residues. CDR3 sequence reads: CASSLNVRQWHFPDGDEQFF. The DNA for the CDR3 is TGTGCCAGCAGCTTAAACGTTCGCCAGTGGCATTTCCCTGACGGCGATGAGCAGTTCTTC.

To note about this clone: Being one base from a much bigger clone, this may be a read error. This same CDR3 is encoded by further DNA sequences in the sample. The gene calls are TRBV5-4 and TRBJ1-4, with D hard to call. There are 12 residues in the CDR3. Germline V gives CDR1 SGHNT, CDR2 YYREEE (reference sequence). CDR3 DNA sequence: TGTGCCAGCAGCTTGGACAGCGAAAAACTGTTCTTT. Amino acids: CASSLDSEKLFF. The whole variable domain, filled in from reference TRBV5-4 and TRBJ1-4, reads ETGVTQSPTHLIKTRGQQVTLRCSSQSGHNTVSWYQQALGQGPQFIFQYYREEENGRGNFPPRFSGLQFPNYSSELNVNALELDDSALYLCASSLDSEKLFFGSGTQLSVL.